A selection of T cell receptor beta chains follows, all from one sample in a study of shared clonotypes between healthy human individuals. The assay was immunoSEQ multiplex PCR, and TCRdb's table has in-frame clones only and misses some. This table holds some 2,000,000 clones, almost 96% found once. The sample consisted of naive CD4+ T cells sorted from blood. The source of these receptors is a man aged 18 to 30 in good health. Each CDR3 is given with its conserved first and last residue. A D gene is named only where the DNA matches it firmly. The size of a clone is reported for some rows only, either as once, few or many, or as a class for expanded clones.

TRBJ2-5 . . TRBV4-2 TGTGCCAGCAGCGATGCCGTGGGCCGGGAGACCCAGTACTTC CASSDAVGRETQYF
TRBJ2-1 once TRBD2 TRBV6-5 TGTGCCAGCAGTTACGAGGTAACTAGCGGGAGAGATGAGCAGTTCTTC CASSYEVTSGRDEQFF
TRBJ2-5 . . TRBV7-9 TGTGCCAGCAGCCCCAATCCCCAAGAGACCCAGTACTTC CASSPNPQETQYF
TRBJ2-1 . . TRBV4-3 TGCGCCAGCAGCCAAGAGCCCTGGGAGCAGTTCTTC CASSQEPWEQFF
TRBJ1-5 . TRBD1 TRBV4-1 TGCGCCAGCAGCCCAGGACAGGGTGGACAGCCCCAGCATTTT CASSPGQGGQPQHF
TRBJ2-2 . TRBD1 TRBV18 TGTGCCAGCTCACCGGACAGGGCTCGAGTGGAGCTGTTTTTT CASSPDRARVELFF
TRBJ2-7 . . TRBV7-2 TGTGCCAGCAGCACCAGCGGCTCCTACGAGCAGTACTTC CASSTSGSYEQYF
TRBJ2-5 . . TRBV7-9 TGTGCCAGCAGCTTAGGGGAACTGGCCGGAGCGGTGACCCAGTACTTC CASSLGELAGAVTQYF
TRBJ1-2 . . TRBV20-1 TGTTGGCCGGGGAACTATGGCTACACCTTC CWPGNYGYTF
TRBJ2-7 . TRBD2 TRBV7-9 TGTGCCAGCAGCCCAGACAGAGCGGGGAACGAGCAGTACTTC CASSPDRAGNEQYF